A single sample gave rise to the 18 T cell receptor beta chains below, sequenced in a study of cytomegalovirus exposure and HLA in healthy donors. Use of 60 Vbeta and 13 Jbeta primers characterized the PCR. Generated by immunoSEQ multiplex PCR, the TCRdb table keeps only in-frame clones and is missing some. The sample lists 130,000 or so clones; around 9% were seen once. Sample: PBMCs. The source is a man aged 40-50 years in good health and CMV-seronegative.

This clone was counted only a few times. The V and J genes are TRBV15 and TRBJ2-1, with a possible D match to TRBD1 (5 bases). The CDR3 length is 18 residues. Trimming shortened V by 2 bases and J by 0 bases, and 17 bases separated the two germline ends. Germline CDR1 reads LNHNV; CDR2 reads YYDKDF (reference sequence). CDR3 residues: CATSRQTELTTSYNEQFF. The CDR3 DNA is TGTGCCACCAGCAGACAGACAGAATTAACCACCTCCTACAATGAGCAGTTCTTC.

CDR3 residues: CAWRGGAYGYTF. CDR3 DNA: TGTGCCTGGAGAGGAGGGGCCTATGGCTACACCTTC. The V and J genes are TRBV30 and TRBJ1-2; possibly TRBD1 for D (5 bases). Germline V gene sequence: CDR1 GTSNPN, CDR2 SVGIG (reference sequence). The CDR3 contains 12 residues. V was clipped by 3 bases and J by 4 bases, with 9 bases between them.

This chain's CDR3 is CASSDGASPYTEAFF. The CDR3 region has the DNA TGCGCCAGCAGTGATGGGGCCTCGCCCTACACTGAAGCTTTCTTT. The chain is built from TRBV10-1 and TRBJ1-1; a weak D match, TRBD1 (5 bases). V dropped 3 bases and J dropped 3 bases, with 14 bases sitting between them. Germline lookup yields CDR1 WNHNN and CDR2 SYGVQD (reference sequence). This CDR3 is 15 amino acids long.

This clone turned up a few times. The chain couples TRBV27 to TRBJ1-1; a weak D match, TRBD1 (5 bases). The V end lost 7 bases, the J end lost 0 bases, and 18 bases lay between the germline ends. The germline V gene encodes CDR1 MNHEY and CDR2 SMNVEV (reference sequence). The length of the CDR3 is 16 residues. The chain's CDR3 is CASTLRQGTMNTEAFF. In DNA form, the CDR3 reads TGTGCCAGCACCCTAAGGCAGGGAACAATGAACACTGAAGCTTTCTTT.

This chain connects TRBV4-1 to TRBJ2-2; TRBD1 matches at 10 bases. Germline V CDR1 and CDR2: MGHRA, YSYEKL. The V and J ends lost 3 bases and 7 bases, in that order; junction bases with no gene match: 5. The CDR3 extends over 15 amino acids. This CDR3 reads CASSHTGQGSGELFF. For the CDR3, the DNA is TGCGCCAGCAGCCACACGGGACAGGGGAGCGGGGAGCTGTTTTTT.

This clone was recorded a few times. The V gene is TRBV7-6, the J gene TRBJ2-1; 11 bases are a match to TRBD2. This CDR3 contains 18 residues. V was pared by 5 bases and J by 7 bases, with 16 bases of the junction left unmatched. The germline CDR1 and CDR2 sequences are SGHVS and FNYEAQ. The CDR3 DNA reads as TGTGCCAGCAGCCAGAGGCCTAGCGGGGGGCCCCTTCTGAATGAGCAGTTCTTC. Translation: CASSQRPSGGPLLNEQFF.

This clone was found a few times. This chain uses TRBV11-2 with TRBJ1-5; D not certain. Germline V gives CDR1 SGHAT, CDR2 FQNNGV. CDR3 length equals 14 residues. Trimming took off 3 bases at V and 4 bases at J, with 10 bases between the two ends. The CDR3 here is CASSFWGGNQPQHF. In nucleotides, the CDR3 is TGTGCCAGCAGCTTCTGGGGAGGGAATCAGCCCCAGCATTTT.

This clone was detected only a few times. The chain uses TRBV19 and TRBJ1-5; possible D gene TRBD1, 5 bases. V gave up 4 bases and J gave up 7 bases, with 11 bases separating them. The CDR3 is 13 residues long. Per germline, CDR1 LNHDA and CDR2 SQIVND (reference sequence). CDR3 region: CASSTSPGQPQHF. In DNA form, the CDR3 reads TGTGCCAGTAGTACTTCACCAGGGCAGCCCCAGCATTTT.

The CDR3 region is CAISEPPNSYEQYF. The CDR3, as DNA: TGTGCCATCAGCGAACCCCCTAACTCCTACGAGCAGTACTTC. The chain employs TRBV10-3 and TRBJ2-7; D unresolved. The CDR3 spans 14 residues. V gave up 6 bases and J gave up 0 bases, with 12 bases separating them. The germline gives CDR1 ENHRY, CDR2 SYGVKD.

The J gene is TRBJ2-1, the V gene TRBV5-1, with a weak D call TRBD2 (5 bases). Between the trimmed V and J ends, which lost 4 bases and 0 bases, there was a span of 14 bases. Germline V CDR1 and CDR2: SGHRS, YFSETQ. CDR3 size: 16 residues. The CDR3 loop is CASSPGSGNSYNEQFF. CDR3 bases: TGCGCCAGCAGCCCCGGATCGGGAAACTCCTACAATGAGCAGTTCTTC.

The V and J genes are TRBV7-9 and TRBJ1-4; TRBD1 aligns across 9 bases. Germline trimming cut 5 bases from V and 2 bases from J; bases unmatched to any gene: 6. Germline V gene lookup returns CDR1 SEHNR and CDR2 FQNEAQ (reference sequence). The length of the CDR3 is 16 residues. The CDR3 DNA reads as TGTGCCAGCAGCCCTACAGGGGGCGGGACTAATGAAAAACTGTTTTTT. This encodes CASSPTGGGTNEKLFF.

The chain links TRBV10-3 to TRBJ2-5, with a possible D match to TRBD2 (6 bases). The germline V gene has CDR1 ENHRY and CDR2 SYGVKD. This CDR3 is 14 amino acids long. V was clipped by 2 bases and J by 5 bases, with 12 bases between them. The CDR3 DNA follows: TGTGCCATCAGTGAGGTTCGCGGGGCGGAGACCCAGTACTTC. Residues: CAISEVRGAETQYF.

This clone was counted only a few times. The CDR3 sequence is CASSKGQANTEAFF. The CDR3, as DNA: TGTGCCAGTAGTAAAGGACAGGCGAACACTGAAGCTTTCTTT. This chain connects TRBV19 to TRBJ1-1; 7 positions agree with TRBD1. Germline assignment: CDR1 LNHDA and CDR2 SQIVND (reference sequence). J was trimmed by 1 base and V by 4 bases; bases with no gene match: 3. The length of the CDR3 is 14 residues. The full variable domain, with the rest looked up from reference TRBV19 and TRBJ1-1, is DGGITQSPKYLFRKEGQNVTLSCEQNLNHDAMYWYRQDPGQGLRLIYYSQIVNDFQKGDIAEGYSVSREKKESFPLTVTSAQKNPTAFYLCASSKGQANTEAFFGQGTRLTVV.

The rearrangement uses TRBV10-1 and TRBJ1-2; D ambiguous. With 4 bases removed from V and 6 bases from J, the gap between germline ends came to 18 bases. The CDR3 is 15 amino acids. In germline, CDR1 is WNHNN, CDR2 SYGVQD (reference sequence). The CDR3 coding sequence is TGCGCCAGCAGTGGAAGGCGGGGAATGTCACATGGCTACACCTTC. Encoded protein: CASSGRRGMSHGYTF.

This clone was observed a handful of times. The chain recombines TRBV19 with TRBJ2-7; D is unresolved. This CDR3 contains 14 residues. V shed 5 bases and J shed 6 bases, with 17 bases lying between them. Germline values: CDR1 LNHDA, CDR2 SQIVND (reference sequence). This CDR3 is CASSPQDGLSEQYF. The CDR3 DNA reads TGTGCCAGTAGTCCTCAGGATGGCCTTTCCGAGCAGTACTTC.

This clone was detected a few times. The J gene is TRBJ2-3, the V gene TRBV10-1; tentatively, D is TRBD1 (5 bases). The V gene lost 0 bases and the J gene lost 4 bases, with 11 bases spanning the gap. Germline values: CDR1 WNHNN, CDR2 SYGVQD (reference sequence). This CDR3 comprises 15 residues. For the CDR3, the DNA is TGCGCCAGCAGTGAGTCGGTGTCAGGGTCAGATACGCAGTATTTT. This gives the protein CASSESVSGSDTQYF.

This clone occurred a few times. J is TRBJ2-2 and V is TRBV9, with 9 bases matching TRBD1. The CDR3 has 18 residues. From germline, CDR1 is SGDLS and CDR2 YYNGEE. After removal of 0 bases from V and 7 bases from J, the junction contained 13 bases not matched to a gene. CDR3: CASSVGWETGGRIGELFF. DNA of the CDR3: TGTGCCAGCAGCGTAGGATGGGAGACAGGGGGTCGGATCGGGGAGCTGTTTTTT.

The chain links TRBV4-3 to TRBJ2-2; D perhaps matches TRBD1 (6 bases). Germline assignment: CDR1 LGHNA and CDR2 YSLEER. CDR3 size: 16 residues. Between the trimmed V and J ends, which lost 2 bases and 4 bases, there was a span of 14 bases. The CDR3 DNA is TGCGCCAGCAGCCAACTACAGGGATGGAGCACCGGGGAGCTGTTTTTT. Its protein is CASSQLQGWSTGELFF.